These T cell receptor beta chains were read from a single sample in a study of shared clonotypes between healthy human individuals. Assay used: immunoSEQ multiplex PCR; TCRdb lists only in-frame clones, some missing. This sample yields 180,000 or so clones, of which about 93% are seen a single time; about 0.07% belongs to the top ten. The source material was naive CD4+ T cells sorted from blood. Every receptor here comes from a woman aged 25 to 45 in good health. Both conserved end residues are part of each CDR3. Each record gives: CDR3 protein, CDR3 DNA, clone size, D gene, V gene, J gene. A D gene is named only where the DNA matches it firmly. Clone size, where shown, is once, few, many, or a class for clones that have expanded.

CATRDRGSEQYF,TGTGCCACCCGGGACAGGGGGAGTGAGCAGTACTTC,NA,TRBD1,TRBV6-5,TRBJ2-7
CASSLATGGPTDTQYF,TGTGCCAGCAGCTTAGCCACGGGAGGGCCGACAGATACGCAGTATTTT,NA,TRBD2,TRBV7-2,TRBJ2-3
CATSKAEGGTDTQYF,TGTGCCACCAGCAAAGCGGAGGGGGGCACAGATACGCAGTATTTT,NA,NA,TRBV15,TRBJ2-3
CASSTQVDTEAFF,TGTGCCAGCAGTACCCAAGTGGACACTGAAGCTTTCTTT,NA,NA,TRBV6-1,TRBJ1-1
CASSPGRQSSLETQYF,TGTGCCAGCAGCCCCGGGCGGCAATCGAGCTTGGAGACCCAGTACTTC,NA,NA,TRBV11-2,TRBJ2-5
CAYHRETNTEAFF,TGTGCTTATCACAGGGAGACGAACACTGAAGCTTTCTTT,once,NA,TRBV2,TRBJ1-1
CAWSYRLAGDNEQFF,TGTGCCTGGAGTTACCGACTAGCGGGGGACAATGAGCAGTTCTTC,NA,TRBD2,TRBV30,TRBJ2-1
CASAGQSTNEKLFF,TGTGCCAGCGCCGGACAGTCAACTAATGAAAAACTGTTTTTT,NA,NA,TRBV7-9,TRBJ1-4
CASSPRQGLDFYEQYF,TGTGCCAGCTCACCACGGCAGGGGCTTGACTTTTACGAGCAGTACTTC,NA,NA,TRBV18,TRBJ2-7
CASSLHDSPETQYF,TGTGCCAGCAGCCTCCATGACTCGCCAGAGACCCAGTACTTC,NA,NA,TRBV14,TRBJ2-5
CASSQGRKELQGTEAFF,TGTGCCAGCAGCCAAGGTCGGAAGGAACTCCAGGGGACTGAAGCTTTCTTT,NA,NA,TRBV4-2,TRBJ1-1
CASRVAGDWETQYF,TGTGCCAGCAGGGTAGCGGGAGATTGGGAGACCCAGTACTTC,NA,TRBD2,TRBV28,TRBJ2-5
CASSPGSAGNTIYF,TGTGCCAGCTCCCCCGGGTCGGCTGGAAACACCATATATTTT,NA,NA,TRBV18,TRBJ1-3
CASSLAGTPFYEQYF,TGTGCCAGCAGCTTAGCGGGGACGCCGTTCTACGAGCAGTACTTC,NA,NA,TRBV7-2,TRBJ2-7
CASSQTRDSLGYTF,TGTGCCAGCAGCCAGACCAGGGACAGTCTTGGCTACACCTTC,NA,TRBD1,TRBV14,TRBJ1-2
CSAMGVIAQYF,TGCAGTGCTATGGGGGTCATCGCGCAGTATTTT,NA,NA,TRBV20-1,TRBJ2-3
CASSFADGYEQYF,TGTGCCAGCAGCTTCGCCGACGGCTACGAGCAGTACTTC,few,NA,TRBV7-3,TRBJ2-7
CASSPIAAGEGYEQFF,TGTGCCAGCAGCCCCATTGCCGCGGGGGAAGGGTACGAGCAGTTCTTC,NA,TRBD2,TRBV27,TRBJ2-1
CASRLTRGIHEQYF,TGTGCCAGCAGACTTACCAGGGGGATCCACGAGCAGTACTTC,NA,TRBD1,TRBV28,TRBJ2-7
CASSPGQENTEAFF,TGTGCCAGCTCACCCGGACAGGAGAACACTGAAGCTTTCTTT,NA,TRBD1,TRBV18,TRBJ1-1
CASRPLGGRGETQYF,TGTGCCAGCAGACCTCTAGGCGGGAGAGGAGAGACCCAGTACTTC,NA,TRBD2,TRBV7-9,TRBJ2-5
CSACLGETQYF,TGCAGTGCTTGTCTGGGAGAGACCCAGTACTTC,NA,NA,TRBV20-1,TRBJ2-5
CASSDSQISGNTIYF,TGTGCCAGCAGTGACAGTCAGATCTCTGGAAACACCATATATTTT,NA,NA,TRBV28,TRBJ1-3
CASSLSVRQFF,TGTGCCAGCAGCTTATCTGTCCGCCAGTTCTTC,once,NA,TRBV7-9,TRBJ2-1
CASSQDFYATVRSSGYTF,TGCGCCAGCAGCCAAGACTTCTACGCTACGGTCCGATCCTCTGGCTACACCTTC,NA,NA,TRBV4-1,TRBJ1-2
CASSRLSTDTQYF,TGTGCCAGTAGTCGCCTTTCCACAGATACGCAGTATTTT,NA,NA,TRBV19,TRBJ2-3